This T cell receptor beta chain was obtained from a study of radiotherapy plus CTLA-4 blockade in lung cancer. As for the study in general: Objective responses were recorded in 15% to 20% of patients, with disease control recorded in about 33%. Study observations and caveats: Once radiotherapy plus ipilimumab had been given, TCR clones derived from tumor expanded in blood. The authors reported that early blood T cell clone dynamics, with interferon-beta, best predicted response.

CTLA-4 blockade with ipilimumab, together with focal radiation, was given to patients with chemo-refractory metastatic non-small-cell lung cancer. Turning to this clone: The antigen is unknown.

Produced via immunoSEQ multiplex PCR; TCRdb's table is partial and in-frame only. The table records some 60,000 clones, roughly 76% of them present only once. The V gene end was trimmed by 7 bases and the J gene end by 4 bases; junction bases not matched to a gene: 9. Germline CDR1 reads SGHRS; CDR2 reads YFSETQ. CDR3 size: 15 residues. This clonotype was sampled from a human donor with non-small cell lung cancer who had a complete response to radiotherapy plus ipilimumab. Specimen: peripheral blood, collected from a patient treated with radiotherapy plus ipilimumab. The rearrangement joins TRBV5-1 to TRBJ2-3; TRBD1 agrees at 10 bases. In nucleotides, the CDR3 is TGCGCCAGCGGCAAGACAGGGGGCTTATCAGATACGCAGTATTTT. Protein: CASGKTGGLSDTQYF.